The rows below give T cell receptor beta chains drawn from one sample of a study of cytomegalovirus exposure and HLA in healthy donors. Libraries were prepared by immunoSEQ multiplex PCR; TCRdb keeps only in-frame clonotypes and omits some of them. Found here are roughly 71,000 clones, less than 65% of them singletons; the top ten hold 2.5% to 3%. Sequencing input: PBMCs. These receptors were collected from a man younger than 40 in good health and CMV-seronegative. CDR3s leave out the opening cysteine and the closing phenylalanine or tryptophan.

CDR3 protein: ASSSTGMGELF
V gene: TRBV7-2
J gene: TRBJ2-2

CDR3 protein: ASCSAAPGELF
V gene: TRBV6-6
J gene: TRBJ2-2

CDR3 protein: ASSTDKGETQY
V gene: TRBV19
J gene: TRBJ2-5

CDR3 protein: AWRIIRESHT
V gene: TRBV30
J gene: TRBJ1-2

CDR3 protein: ASSYKSGEIYGYT
V gene: TRBV6-6
J gene: TRBJ1-2

CDR3 protein: ASSETAGGPDTQY
V gene: TRBV6-1
J gene: TRBJ2-3

CDR3 protein: ASSFPVYGYT
V gene: TRBV13
J gene: TRBJ1-2

CDR3 protein: ASSPSRLAVGQF
V gene: TRBV7-6
J gene: TRBJ2-1

CDR3 protein: ASSGTPKLAGRADTQY
V gene: TRBV9
J gene: TRBJ2-3

CDR3 protein: ASSPTGGPYEQY
V gene: TRBV7-2
J gene: TRBJ2-7

CDR3 protein: ASSRIDREGGYEQY
V gene: TRBV5-6
J gene: .

CDR3 protein: ASSYGTSGTGGTQY
V gene: TRBV5-6
J gene: TRBJ2-3

CDR3 protein: ASSLLAGGLQETQY
V gene: TRBV7-7
J gene: TRBJ2-5

CDR3 protein: ASSLGQGADTEAF
V gene: TRBV4-1
J gene: TRBJ1-1

CDR3 protein: ASSVVGSGTDTQY
V gene: TRBV9
J gene: TRBJ2-3

CDR3 protein: ASSPPSEQY
V gene: TRBV27
J gene: TRBJ2-7

CDR3 protein: ASSIGHMAYEQY
V gene: TRBV19
J gene: TRBJ2-7

CDR3 protein: ASSLRVMNTEAF
V gene: TRBV13
J gene: TRBJ1-1

CDR3 protein: ASSKGPRRRGTEAF
V gene: TRBV21-1
J gene: TRBJ1-1

CDR3 protein: ASRQTGGSYEQY
V gene: TRBV2
J gene: TRBJ2-7

CDR3 protein: ASSYQRGAEQY
V gene: TRBV6-5
J gene: TRBJ2-7

CDR3 protein: AWRQGSHTEAF
V gene: TRBV30
J gene: TRBJ1-1

CDR3 protein: SGDRAQETQY
V gene: TRBV29-1
J gene: TRBJ2-5

CDR3 protein: ASSFGEQY
V gene: TRBV5-1
J gene: TRBJ2-7

CDR3 protein: ASSSGGNYGYT
V gene: TRBV6-1
J gene: TRBJ1-2

CDR3 protein: ASHKTGREPGSADTQY
V gene: TRBV4-1
J gene: TRBJ2-3

CDR3 protein: ASSQEELADDGGEQY
V gene: TRBV4-2
J gene: TRBJ2-7

CDR3 protein: ASSDRGYEQY
V gene: TRBV2
J gene: TRBJ2-7

CDR3 protein: ASSVQGRNTEAF
V gene: TRBV7-9
J gene: TRBJ1-1

CDR3 protein: ASSIGQMQFDGYT
V gene: TRBV5-1
J gene: TRBJ1-2

CDR3 protein: ASSSSLPNEQF
V gene: TRBV11-2
J gene: TRBJ2-1

CDR3 protein: ATSREDRGLYEQY
V gene: TRBV15
J gene: TRBJ2-7

CDR3 protein: ASSRELGELNSPLH
V gene: TRBV5-6
J gene: TRBJ1-6

CDR3 protein: ASSLRGPPGELF
V gene: TRBV6-5
J gene: TRBJ2-2

CDR3 protein: ASSLDRGNTGELF
V gene: TRBV6-1
J gene: TRBJ2-2

CDR3 protein: ATSPTGRGNQPQH
V gene: TRBV15
J gene: TRBJ1-5

CDR3 protein: ASSLTASGASYEQY
V gene: TRBV16
J gene: TRBJ2-7